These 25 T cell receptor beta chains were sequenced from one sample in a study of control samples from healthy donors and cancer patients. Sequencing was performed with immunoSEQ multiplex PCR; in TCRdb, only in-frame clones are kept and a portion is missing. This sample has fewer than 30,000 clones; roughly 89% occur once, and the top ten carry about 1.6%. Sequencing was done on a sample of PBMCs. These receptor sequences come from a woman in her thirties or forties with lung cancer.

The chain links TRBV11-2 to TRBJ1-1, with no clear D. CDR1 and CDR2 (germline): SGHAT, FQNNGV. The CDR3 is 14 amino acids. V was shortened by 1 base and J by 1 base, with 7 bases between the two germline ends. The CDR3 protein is CASSLGPENTEAFF. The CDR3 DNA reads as TGTGCCAGCAGCTTAGGGCCTGAGAACACTGAAGCTTTCTTT.

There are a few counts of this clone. CDR3 amino acids: CASSQDRTTAYNEQFF. For the CDR3, the DNA is TGTGCCAGCAGCCAAGATAGGACTACCGCCTACAATGAGCAGTTCTTC. This chain links TRBV4-2 with TRBJ2-1, with a weak D call TRBD2 (6 bases). Trimming removed 0 bases from V and 2 bases from J, with 11 bases in between. Per the germline V gene, CDR1 is LGHNA and CDR2 is YNFKEQ. The CDR3 runs 16 residues.

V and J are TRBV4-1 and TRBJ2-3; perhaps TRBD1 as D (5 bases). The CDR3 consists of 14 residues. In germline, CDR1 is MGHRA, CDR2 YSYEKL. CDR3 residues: CATRRQQRTDTQYF. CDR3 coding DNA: TGCGCTACCCGGCGACAGCAACGCACAGATACGCAGTATTTT.

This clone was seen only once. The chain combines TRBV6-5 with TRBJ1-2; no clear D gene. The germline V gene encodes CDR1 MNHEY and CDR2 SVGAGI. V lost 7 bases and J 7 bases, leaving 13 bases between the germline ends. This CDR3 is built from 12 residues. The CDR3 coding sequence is TGTGCCAGCAATACAGAGGCCCTTGGCTACACCTTC. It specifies CASNTEALGYTF.

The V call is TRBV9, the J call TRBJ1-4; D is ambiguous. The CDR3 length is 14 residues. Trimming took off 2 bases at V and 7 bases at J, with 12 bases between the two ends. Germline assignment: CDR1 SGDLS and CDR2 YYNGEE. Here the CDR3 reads CASSVGYGSEKLFF. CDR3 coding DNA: TGTGCCAGCAGCGTCGGGTACGGGAGTGAAAAACTGTTTTTT.

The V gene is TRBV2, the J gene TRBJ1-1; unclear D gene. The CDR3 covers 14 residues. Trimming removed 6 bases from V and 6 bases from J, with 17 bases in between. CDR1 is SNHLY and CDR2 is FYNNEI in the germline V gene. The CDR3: CASRSYGLGSEAFF. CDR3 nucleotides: TGTGCCAGCAGATCGTACGGGTTGGGGTCTGAAGCTTTCTTT.

The CDR3 is CASSPSTGGYNEQFF. The CDR3 nucleotides read TGTGCCAGCTCACCTTCGACAGGAGGTTACAATGAGCAGTTCTTC. V and J are TRBV18 and TRBJ2-1; tentative D call: TRBD1 (6 bases). The germline V and J ends were trimmed by 3 bases and 4 bases, with 13 bases remaining between them. The CDR3 is made up of 15 amino acids. Per the germline V gene, CDR1 is KGHSH and CDR2 is LQKENI.

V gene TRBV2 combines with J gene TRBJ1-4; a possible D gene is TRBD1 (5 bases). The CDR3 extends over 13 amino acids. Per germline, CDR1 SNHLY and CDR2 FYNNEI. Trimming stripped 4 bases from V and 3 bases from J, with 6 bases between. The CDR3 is CASSGGANEKLFF. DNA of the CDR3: TGTGCCAGCAGTGGAGGGGCTAATGAAAAACTGTTTTTT.

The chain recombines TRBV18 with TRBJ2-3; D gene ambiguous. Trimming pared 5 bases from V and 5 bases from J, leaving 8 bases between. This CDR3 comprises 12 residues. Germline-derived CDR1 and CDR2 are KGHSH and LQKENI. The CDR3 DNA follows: TGTGCCAGCTCAGCCTTGGGAGATACGCAGTATTTT. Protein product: CASSALGDTQYF.

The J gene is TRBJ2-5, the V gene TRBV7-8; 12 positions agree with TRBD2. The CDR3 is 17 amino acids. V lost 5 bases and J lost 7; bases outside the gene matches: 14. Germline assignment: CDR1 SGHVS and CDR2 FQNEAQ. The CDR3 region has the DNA TGTGCCAGCAGCCCACTTGGAGGGACTAGCGGGCGGGGGACCCAGTACTTC. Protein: CASSPLGGTSGRGTQYF.

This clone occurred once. CDR3: CASSVGPWSNEKLFF. The CDR3 bases are TGTGCCAGCAGCGTCGGACCCTGGTCTAATGAAAAACTGTTTTTT. The chain uses TRBV9 and TRBJ1-4; D remains ambiguous. With 2 bases removed from V and 3 bases from J, the gap between germline ends came to 11 bases. Germline V gene sequence: CDR1 SGDLS, CDR2 YYNGEE. The CDR3 has 15 amino acids.

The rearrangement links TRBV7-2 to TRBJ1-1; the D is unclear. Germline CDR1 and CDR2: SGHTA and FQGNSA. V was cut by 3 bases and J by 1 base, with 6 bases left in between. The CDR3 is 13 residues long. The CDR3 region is CASSLRANTEAFF. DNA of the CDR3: TGTGCCAGCAGCTTGCGGGCGAACACTGAAGCTTTCTTT. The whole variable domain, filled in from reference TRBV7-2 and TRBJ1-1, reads GAGVSQSPSNKVTEKGKDVELRCDPISGHTALYWYRQSLGQGLEFLIYFQGNSAPDKSGLPSDRFSAERTGGSVSTLTIQRTQQEDSAVYLCASSLRANTEAFFGQGTRLTVV.

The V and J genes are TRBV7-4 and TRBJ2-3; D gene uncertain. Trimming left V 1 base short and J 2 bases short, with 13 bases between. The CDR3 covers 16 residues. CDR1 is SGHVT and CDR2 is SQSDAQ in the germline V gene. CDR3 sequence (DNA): TGTGCCAGCAGCTTAGAGTCGGCGGCCTACACAGATACGCAGTATTTT. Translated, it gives CASSLESAAYTDTQYF.

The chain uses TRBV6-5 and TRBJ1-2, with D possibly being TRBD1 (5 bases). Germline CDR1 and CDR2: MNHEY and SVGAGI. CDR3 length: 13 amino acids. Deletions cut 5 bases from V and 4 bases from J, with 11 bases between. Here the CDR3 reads CASSRDSGYGYTF. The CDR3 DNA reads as TGTGCCAGCAGTAGGGACTCGGGCTATGGCTACACCTTC.

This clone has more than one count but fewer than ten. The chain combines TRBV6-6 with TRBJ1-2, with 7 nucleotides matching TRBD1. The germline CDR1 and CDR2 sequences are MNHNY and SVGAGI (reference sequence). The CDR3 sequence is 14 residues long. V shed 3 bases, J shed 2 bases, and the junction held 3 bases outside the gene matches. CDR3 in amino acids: CASSYETGNYGYTF. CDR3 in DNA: TGTGCCAGCAGTTATGAGACAGGGAACTATGGCTACACCTTC.

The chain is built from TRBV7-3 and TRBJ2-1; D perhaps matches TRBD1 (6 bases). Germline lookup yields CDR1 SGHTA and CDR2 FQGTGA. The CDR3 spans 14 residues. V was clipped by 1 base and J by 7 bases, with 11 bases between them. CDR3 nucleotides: TGTGCCAGCAGCTTAAATACAGGGTTGAATGAGCAGTTCTTC. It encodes CASSLNTGLNEQFF.

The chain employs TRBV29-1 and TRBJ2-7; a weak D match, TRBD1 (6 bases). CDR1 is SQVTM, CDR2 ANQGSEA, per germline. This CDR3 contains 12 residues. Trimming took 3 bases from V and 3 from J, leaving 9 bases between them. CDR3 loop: CSVEGASYEQYF. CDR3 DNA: TGCAGCGTTGAGGGGGCCAGCTACGAGCAGTACTTC.

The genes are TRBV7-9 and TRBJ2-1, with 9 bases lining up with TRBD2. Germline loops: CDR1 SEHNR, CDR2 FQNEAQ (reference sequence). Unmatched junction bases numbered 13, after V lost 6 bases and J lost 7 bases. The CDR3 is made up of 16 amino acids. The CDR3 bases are TGTGCCAGCAGTTTCCTTCCTAGCGGGGCTAATAATGAGCAGTTCTTC. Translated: CASSFLPSGANNEQFF.

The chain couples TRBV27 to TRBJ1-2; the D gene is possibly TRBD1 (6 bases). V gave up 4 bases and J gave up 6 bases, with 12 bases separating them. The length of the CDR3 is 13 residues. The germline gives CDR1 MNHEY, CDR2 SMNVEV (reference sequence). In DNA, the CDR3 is TGTGCCAGCAGTTATAACGGGGGCGATGGCTACACCTTC. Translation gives CASSYNGGDGYTF.

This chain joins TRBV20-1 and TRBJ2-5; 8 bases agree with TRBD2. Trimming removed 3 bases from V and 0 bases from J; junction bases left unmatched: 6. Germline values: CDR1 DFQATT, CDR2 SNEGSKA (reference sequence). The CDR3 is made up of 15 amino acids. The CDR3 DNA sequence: TGCAGTGCTAGTAGAGCGGGGGCGTACCAAGAGACCCAGTACTTC. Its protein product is CSASRAGAYQETQYF.

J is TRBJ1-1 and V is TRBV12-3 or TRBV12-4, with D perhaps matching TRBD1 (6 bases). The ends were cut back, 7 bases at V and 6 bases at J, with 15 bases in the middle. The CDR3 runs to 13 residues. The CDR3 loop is CASTQVEGAEAFF. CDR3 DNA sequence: TGTGCCAGCACCCAGGTTGAGGGGGCTGAAGCTTTCTTT.

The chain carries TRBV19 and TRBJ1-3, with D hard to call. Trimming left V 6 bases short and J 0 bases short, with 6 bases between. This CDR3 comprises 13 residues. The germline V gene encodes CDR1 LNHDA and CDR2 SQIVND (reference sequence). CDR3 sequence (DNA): TGTGCCAGTAGGCAGAACTCTGGAAACACCATATATTTT. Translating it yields CASRQNSGNTIYF.

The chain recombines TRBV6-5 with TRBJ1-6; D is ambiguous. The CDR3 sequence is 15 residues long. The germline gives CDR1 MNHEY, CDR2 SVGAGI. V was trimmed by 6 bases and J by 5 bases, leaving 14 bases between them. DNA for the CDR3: TGTGCCAGCAGCCTCGAGCAGACTGATAATTCACCCCTCCACTTT. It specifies CASSLEQTDNSPLHF.

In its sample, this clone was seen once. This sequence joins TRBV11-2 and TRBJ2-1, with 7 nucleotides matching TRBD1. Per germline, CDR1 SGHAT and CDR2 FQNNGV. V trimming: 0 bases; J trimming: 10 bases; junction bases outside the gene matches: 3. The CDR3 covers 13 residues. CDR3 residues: CASSLDYRGEQFF. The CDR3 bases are TGTGCCAGCAGCTTAGACTACAGGGGCGAGCAGTTCTTC.

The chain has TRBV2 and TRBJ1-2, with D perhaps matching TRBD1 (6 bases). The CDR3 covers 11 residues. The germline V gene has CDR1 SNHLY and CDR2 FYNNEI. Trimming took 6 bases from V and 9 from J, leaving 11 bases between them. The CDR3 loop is CASRGDKSYTF. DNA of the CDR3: TGTGCCAGCAGGGGGGACAAGAGCTACACCTTC.